The 29 T cell receptor beta chains below come from one sample, sequenced in a study of blood T cell repertoires in COVID-19. Measured with immunoSEQ multiplex PCR; TCRdb has only the in-frame clones, and not every one. The data contain about 440,000 clones, 85% to 90% of them seen just once; the ten biggest clones take up approximately 4.5%. Sequencing used peripheral blood. The receptors stem from a woman in her thirties with acute or convalescent COVID-19.

CDR3: CASRPAAGFGYTF. Here the CDR3 DNA reads TGTGCCAGCAGACCGGCCGCAGGGTTCGGCTACACCTTC. The chain joins TRBV28 to TRBJ1-2; TRBD1 might be the D (5 bases). Germline assignment: CDR1 MDHEN and CDR2 SYDVKM. Trimming took 6 bases from V and 8 from J, leaving 16 bases between them. The CDR3 length is 13 residues.

The chain couples TRBV23-1 to TRBJ1-6, with 9 bases that match TRBD1. TRBV23-1 is marked as an open reading frame, function uncertain. This CDR3 has 14 residues. V shed 8 bases and J 5 bases; nucleotides not matched to a gene: 4. CDR3 region: CASATGGHNSPLHF. CDR3 bases: TGCGCCAGCGCGACAGGGGGTCATAATTCACCCCTCCACTTT.

The chain is built from TRBV29-1 and TRBJ2-1, with 9 bases that match TRBD1. After removal of 0 bases from V and 8 bases from J, the junction contained 5 bases not matched to a gene. Germline values: CDR1 SQVTM, CDR2 ANQGSEA. The CDR3 is 14 amino acids. The CDR3, as DNA: TGCAGCGTTGAAGAAGGGACAGGGAGCGATGAGCAGTTCTTC. It encodes CSVEEGTGSDEQFF.

The chain employs TRBV4-1 and TRBJ2-7; no definite D call. Germline V gene data show CDR1 as MGHRA and CDR2 as YSYEKL. The CDR3 length is 15 residues. V lost 1 base and J lost 6, with 16 bases in between. This chain's CDR3 is CASSQVLRESVEQYF. CDR3 nucleotide sequence: TGCGCCAGCAGCCAAGTTCTACGTGAGTCGGTCGAGCAGTACTTC.

The chain carries TRBV6-6 and TRBJ2-5; 10 bases agree with TRBD1. The J segment lost 4 bases and the V segment lost 0 bases, leaving 5 bases of the junction unmatched. Germline values: CDR1 MNHNY, CDR2 SVGAGI (reference sequence). The CDR3 contains 16 residues. The CDR3: CASSYSKWDRGETQYF. CDR3 bases: TGTGCCAGCAGTTACTCGAAGTGGGACAGGGGAGAGACCCAGTACTTC.

This chain joins TRBV28 and TRBJ2-3; weak D call: TRBD1 (6 bases). The CDR3 contains 14 residues. Trimming took off 8 bases at V and 2 bases at J, with 14 bases between the two ends. CDR1 MDHEN and CDR2 SYDVKM come from the germline V gene. The CDR3 bases are TGTGCCAGCGGTCGGGACACTTCCACAGATACGCAGTATTTT. This translates into CASGRDTSTDTQYF.

The chain uses TRBV11-2 and TRBJ1-2, with a possible D match to TRBD1 (6 bases). Trimming removed 5 bases from V and 4 bases from J, with 14 bases in between. This CDR3 comprises 14 residues. The germline V gene encodes CDR1 SGHAT and CDR2 FQNNGV. Here the CDR3 DNA reads TGTGCCAGCAGCACATCACAGGGCGCCTATGGCTACACCTTC. Protein: CASSTSQGAYGYTF.

The chain joins TRBV19 to TRBJ2-5; tentatively, D is TRBD2 (5 bases). The CDR3 totals 15 residues. Trimming removed 4 bases at V and 5 bases at J, with 17 bases between. Germline V CDR1 and CDR2: LNHDA, SQIVND (reference sequence). The CDR3 spells CASSSAGNHLETQYF. The CDR3 DNA reads TGTGCCAGTAGTAGCGCCGGGAACCACCTCGAGACCCAGTACTTC.

The V and J genes are TRBV6-5 and TRBJ2-1; the D is unclear. Germline V lookup: CDR1 MNHEY, CDR2 SVGAGI. This CDR3 comprises 15 residues. The V end lost 2 bases, the J end lost 0 bases, and 8 bases lay between the germline ends. The CDR3 nucleotides read TGTGCCAGCAGTTACCACTCAAGCTCCTACAATGAGCAGTTCTTC. Its translation: CASSYHSSSYNEQFF.

V usage is TRBV19 and J usage is TRBJ2-2; 7 bases match TRBD1. Germline-derived CDR1 and CDR2 are LNHDA and SQIVND (reference sequence). This CDR3 spans 15 amino acids. The ends lost 5 bases at V and 7 bases at J; junction bases unmatched: 10. The CDR3, as DNA: TGTGCCAGTAGTTTACGGACGACAGGGATCGGGGAGCTGTTTTTT. Translation: CASSLRTTGIGELFF.

V and J are TRBV27 and TRBJ2-7; TRBD1 is a possible D gene (6 bases). CDR3 size: 14 residues. V dropped 6 bases and J dropped 3 bases, with 15 bases sitting between them. Germline loops: CDR1 MNHEY, CDR2 SMNVEV (reference sequence). The CDR3 protein is CASSQTTQGYEQYF. The CDR3 DNA sequence: TGTGCCAGCAGCCAAACAACACAGGGCTACGAGCAGTACTTC.

The rearrangement joins TRBV5-1 to TRBJ2-3; 7 nucleotides align to TRBD2. This CDR3 region has 14 residues. Trimming cost V 4 bases and J 6 bases; bases outside gene matches: 8. Germline CDR1 reads SGHRS; CDR2 reads YFSETQ. This CDR3 reads CASSNGLVSDTQYF. CDR3 DNA sequence: TGCGCCAGCAGCAACGGACTAGTTTCCGATACGCAGTATTTT.

DNA for the CDR3: TGTGCCAGCAGCTTGCGTCAGGGGACCCTCAATGAGCAGTTCTTC. Protein product: CASSLRQGTLNEQFF. The J gene is TRBJ2-1, the V gene TRBV5-5; D is possibly TRBD1 (6 bases). V lost 1 base and J 6 bases, leaving 14 bases between the germline ends. Germline CDR1 SGHKS, CDR2 YYEKEE (reference sequence). CDR3 length: 15 residues.

This chain connects TRBV30 to TRBJ1-4; possibly TRBD1 for D (5 bases). Germline CDR1 reads GTSNPN; CDR2 reads SVGIG (reference sequence). This CDR3 is built from 14 residues. V shed 2 bases and J shed 2 bases, with 9 bases lying between them. In DNA, the CDR3 is TGTGCCTGGAGTAGGGGAACCACTAATGAAAAACTGTTTTTT. It encodes CAWSRGTTNEKLFF.

The chain recombines TRBV11-2 with TRBJ2-3; unclear D gene. The V end was cut by 0 bases, the J end by 3 bases, with 7 bases between. Germline CDR1 and CDR2: SGHAT and FQNNGV. The CDR3 covers 14 residues. The CDR3 loop is CASSLDQLTDTQYF. As DNA, the CDR3 is TGTGCCAGCAGCTTAGATCAGTTGACAGATACGCAGTATTTT. Full variable domain (remainder filled in from reference TRBV11-2 and TRBJ2-3): EAGVAQSPRYKIIEKRQSVAFWCNPISGHATLYWYQQILGQGPKLLIQFQNNGVVDDSQLPKDRFSAERLKGVDSTLKIQPAKLEDSAVYLCASSLDQLTDTQYFGPGTRLTVL.

The chain employs TRBV28 and TRBJ2-1, with D tentatively TRBD2 (5 bases). CDR1 MDHEN and CDR2 SYDVKM come from the germline V gene. V lost 6 bases to trimming and J lost 5 bases, with 17 bases between them. There are 15 residues in the CDR3. CDR3 amino acids: CASSPEGGRHNEQFF. CDR3 in DNA: TGTGCCAGCAGCCCTGAGGGCGGGCGACACAATGAGCAGTTCTTC.

In this sample, this clone turned up once. The J gene is TRBJ1-2, the V gene TRBV28; D may be TRBD1 (6 bases). This CDR3 contains 13 residues. Trimming pared 5 bases from V and 12 bases from J, leaving 19 bases between. CDR1 and CDR2 from the germline V gene are MDHEN and SYDVKM. The CDR3 DNA reads TGTGCCAGCAGTCTGTACCTCAGGGGCCGTAACACCTTC. Amino acid sequence: CASSLYLRGRNTF.

The chain joins TRBV24-1 to TRBJ2-1; tentative D call: TRBD2 (5 bases). With 3 bases removed from V and 9 bases from J, the gap between germline ends came to 5 bases. This CDR3 is built from 11 residues. The germline V gene has CDR1 KGHDR and CDR2 SFDVKD. The CDR3 reads CATSDEGEQFF. DNA for the CDR3: TGTGCCACCAGTGATGAGGGTGAGCAGTTCTTC.

The chain recombines TRBV30 with TRBJ1-5; 7 nucleotides align to TRBD1. Germline CDR1 reads GTSNPN; CDR2 reads SVGIG (reference sequence). This CDR3 region has 14 residues. V lost 1 base to trimming and J lost 5 bases; unmatched junction nucleotides: 5. The CDR3 region is CAWSGRTGDQPQHF. The CDR3 region has the DNA TGTGCCTGGAGTGGCAGAACAGGGGATCAGCCCCAGCATTTT.

The J gene is TRBJ2-7, the V gene TRBV5-6; tentative D call: TRBD2 (6 bases). The CDR3 sequence is 14 residues long. The germline gives CDR1 SGHDT, CDR2 YYEEEE. Trimming shortened V by 2 bases and J by 1 base, and 10 bases separated the two germline ends. The CDR3 bases are TGTGCCAGCAGCTTCCCTGGAGGGTCCTACGAGCAGTACTTC. It encodes CASSFPGGSYEQYF.

The rearrangement links TRBV11-2 to TRBJ2-7; possibly TRBD2 for D (6 bases). The V gene lost 3 bases and the J gene lost 5 bases, with 14 bases spanning the gap. Germline values: CDR1 SGHAT, CDR2 FQNNGV. The CDR3 loop spans 14 amino acids. CDR3 sequence: CASSFGGFVDEQYF. DNA for the CDR3: TGTGCCAGCAGCTTTGGGGGGTTTGTGGACGAGCAGTACTTC.

In its sample, this clone was seen a few times. The V call is TRBV19, the J call TRBJ2-4, with 9 bases lining up with TRBD1. The germline gives CDR1 LNHDA, CDR2 SQIVND (reference sequence). There are 14 residues in the CDR3. J was trimmed by 6 bases and V by 4 bases; bases with no gene match: 4. The DNA for the CDR3 is TGTGCCAGTAGTAGTTGGGACAGGGTAAACATTCAGTACTTC. Its translation is CASSSWDRVNIQYF.

The chain recombines TRBV4-1 with TRBJ2-7, with a possible D match to TRBD2 (5 bases). V was shortened by 2 bases and J by 4 bases, with 9 bases between the two germline ends. Germline V gene sequence: CDR1 MGHRA, CDR2 YSYEKL. The CDR3 contains 13 residues. CDR3 DNA: TGCGCCAGCAGCCAACCCGGGGAATACGAGCAGTACTTC. Translated, it gives CASSQPGEYEQYF.

This chain links TRBV7-9 with TRBJ1-1; tentative D call: TRBD1 (5 bases). Germline V gene sequence: CDR1 SEHNR, CDR2 FQNEAQ (reference sequence). The CDR3 consists of 14 residues. With 1 base removed from V and 2 bases from J, the gap between germline ends came to 8 bases. CDR3 in amino acids: CASSLDGGNTEAFF. The CDR3 DNA reads as TGTGCCAGCAGCTTAGACGGGGGAAACACTGAAGCTTTCTTT. The whole variable domain, remainder taken from reference TRBV7-9 and TRBJ1-1, is DTGVSQNPRHKITKRGQNVTFRCDPISEHNRLYWYRQTLGQGPEFLTYFQNEAQLEKSRLLSDRFSAERPKGSFSTLEIQRTEQGDSAMYLCASSLDGGNTEAFFGQGTRLTVV.

The chain uses TRBV6-2 or TRBV6-3 and TRBJ2-5; 10 nucleotides agree with TRBD2. J gave up 5 bases and V 2 bases, and 11 bases lay outside the gene matches. The germline CDR1 and CDR2 sequences are MNHEY and SVGEGT. CDR3 size: 17 residues. CDR3 residues: CASSYIRPSGGPETQYF. The DNA for the CDR3 is TGTGCCAGCAGTTACATAAGGCCTAGCGGGGGCCCGGAGACCCAGTACTTC.

The chain is built from TRBV18 and TRBJ2-5, with TRBD2 matching over 8 bases. The CDR3 is made up of 15 amino acids. The germline V gene encodes CDR1 KGHSH and CDR2 LQKENI. Trimming at V came to 2 bases and at J to 10 bases, leaving 12 bases not matched to a gene. The chain's CDR3 is CASSPTSGGDGYQYF. CDR3 sequence (DNA): TGTGCCAGCTCACCAACGTCGGGGGGGGACGGATACCAGTACTTC.

The chain uses TRBV6-5 and TRBJ1-1; the match to TRBD1 covers 8 bases. There are 14 residues in the CDR3. With V trimmed by 7 bases and J by 5 bases, 9 bases remained unmatched. The V gene's germline CDR1 is MNHEY and CDR2 SVGAGI. As DNA, the CDR3 is TGTGCCAGCACTCGGACAGGGTCTCGGACTGAAGCTTTCTTT. Its protein product is CASTRTGSRTEAFF.

This clone was counted once. The V call is TRBV15, the J call TRBJ1-3; 7 bases are shared with TRBD1. The CDR3 extends over 18 amino acids. Germline V lookup: CDR1 LNHNV, CDR2 YYDKDF (reference sequence). The V segment lost 0 bases and the J segment 3 bases; nucleotides outside the gene matches: 11. The CDR3 DNA sequence: TGTGCCACCAGCAGAGACTGGTCGGAGGGGGCTGTTGGAAACACCATATATTTT. Its translation is CATSRDWSEGAVGNTIYF. Using reference TRBV15 and TRBJ1-3 for the parts outside the CDR3, the full variable domain is DAMVIQNPRYQVTQFGKPVTLSCSQTLNHNVMYWYQQKSSQAPKLLFHYYDKDFNNEADTPDNFQSRRPNTSFCFLDIRSPGLGDTAMYLCATSRDWSEGAVGNTIYFGEGSWLTVV.

The rearrangement uses TRBV3-1 (or the pseudogene TRBV3-2) and TRBJ2-3, with 9 bases that match TRBD2. Germline trimming cut 0 bases from V and 0 bases from J; bases unmatched to any gene: 13. The germline V gene encodes CDR1 LGHDT and CDR2 YNNKEL (reference sequence). CDR3 length: 20 residues. CDR3 DNA sequence: TGTGCCAGCAGCCAAGATCCAGCGGGGGGACCATACCCCAGCACAGATACGCAGTATTTT. Its protein is CASSQDPAGGPYPSTDTQYF.